Listed below are T cell receptor beta chains from one sample, sequenced in a study of regulatory T cells in long-lasting Graves disease. One entry per CDR3 protein, called by TCRdb with MiXCR from the multiplex PCR reads. Here the sample spans hundreds of thousands of distinct CDR3 sequences, about 15% being singletons. In addition, the sample was reused for a study of T cells in Graves' hyperthyroidism and ophthalmopathy.

This sample comprised peripheral blood mononuclear cells (PBMCs), obtained at new diagnosis, from a patient treated with antithyroid drugs. Receptors were obtained from a woman aged 25 to 39 with Graves disease. The CDR3 runs from the conserved cysteine through the conserved F or W. A D gene is named only where the DNA matches it firmly. Where a row states a size, it is once, few, many or the class of an expanded clone; other rows omit it.

size	V	J	length	D	DNA	CDR3
NA	TRBV25-1	TRBJ1-4	14	NA	TGTGCCAGCAGTGAAAACGGAGTTTCGGGAAAACTGTTTTTT	CASSENGVSGKLFF
many	TRBV28	TRBJ1-5	14	NA	TGTGCCAGCAGTTTATGGGATAGAGGGCGGCCCCAGCATTTT	CASSLWDRGRPQHF
NA	TRBV19	TRBJ1-6	14	NA	TGTGCCACCACAGGGAATTCCTATAATTCACCCCTCCACTTT	CATTGNSYNSPLHF
many	TRBV5-1	TRBJ2-1	15	NA	TGTGCCAGCAGCTTGGACGGGATGGGCTACAATGAGCAGTTCTTC	CASSLDGMGYNEQFF
many	TRBV6-1	TRBJ2-7	14	NA	TGTGCCAGCAGAAACCTTCGACTCTCCTACGAGCAGTACTTC	CASRNLRLSYEQYF
few	TRBV7-9	TRBJ2-7	17	NA	TGTGCCAGCAGCCAAACCGGGGCAGGGTTCTTCACCTACGAGCAGTACTTC	CASSQTGAGFFTYEQYF
many	TRBV7-8	TRBJ2-3	15	NA	TGTGCCAGCAGCTTTACCGGGCGGAGCACAGATACGCAGTATTTT	CASSFTGRSTDTQYF
NA	TRBV28	TRBJ1-4	11	NA	TGTGCCAGCAGCCCAAGGGCAAAACTGTTTTTT	CASSPRAKLFF
many	TRBV12-3/TRBV12-4	TRBJ1-5	13	TRBD1	TGTGCCAGCAAGGGACAGGGTGTACAGCCCCAGCATTTT	CASKGQGVQPQHF
many	TRBV12-3/TRBV12-4	TRBJ2-5	15	TRBD1	TGTGCCAGCAGTCTTGCCGGGACAGGGCAAGAGACCCAGTACTTC	CASSLAGTGQETQYF
many	TRBV20-1	TRBJ1-2	13	NA	TGCAGTGCGAGTCCGGGACCTAGCTCGGGCTACACCTTC	CSASPGPSSGYTF